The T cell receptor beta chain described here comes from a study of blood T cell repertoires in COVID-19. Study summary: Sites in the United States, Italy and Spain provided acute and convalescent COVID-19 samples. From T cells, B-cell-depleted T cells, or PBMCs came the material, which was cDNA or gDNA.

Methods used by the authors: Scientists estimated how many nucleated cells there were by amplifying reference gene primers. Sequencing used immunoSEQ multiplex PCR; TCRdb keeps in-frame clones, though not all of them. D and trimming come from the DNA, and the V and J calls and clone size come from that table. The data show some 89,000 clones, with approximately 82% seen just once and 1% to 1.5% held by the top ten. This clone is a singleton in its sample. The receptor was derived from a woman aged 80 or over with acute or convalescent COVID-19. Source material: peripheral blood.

The CDR3 sequence: CSASLEQGSTYEQYF. In DNA form, the CDR3 reads TGCAGTGCTAGTCTCGAACAGGGCTCGACCTACGAGCAGTACTTC. The gene calls are TRBV20-1 and TRBJ2-7, with D perhaps matching TRBD1 (6 bases). This CDR3 has 15 residues. Trimming took 3 bases from V and 2 from J, leaving 17 bases between them. Per the germline V gene, CDR1 is DFQATT and CDR2 is SNEGSKA (reference sequence).